The entry below gives a single T cell receptor (beta chain) sequence along with its context. The data were taken from a study of control samples from healthy donors and cancer patients. Assay used: immunoSEQ multiplex PCR; TCRdb lists only in-frame clones, some missing. The data contain 85,000 to 100,000 clones, roughly four fifths of them seen just once; the ten biggest clones take up 1.5% to 2.5%. The sequence derives from a man in his fifties or sixties in good health. Sequenced: blood.

The CDR3 nucleotides are TGTGCCAGTAGTATGGGCAGGCTGAACACTGAAGCTTTCTTT. Translation: CASSMGRLNTEAFF. The chain couples TRBV19 to TRBJ1-1, with D uncertain. With 3 bases removed from V and 0 bases from J, the gap between germline ends came to 8 bases. This CDR3 has 14 amino acids. Germline-derived CDR1 and CDR2 are LNHDA and SQIVND (reference sequence).